The rows below give T cell receptor beta chains drawn from one sample of a study of blood T cell repertoires in COVID-19. Measured with immunoSEQ multiplex PCR; TCRdb has only the in-frame clones, and not every one. The sample has over 200,000 clones, about nine tenths seen once. The source material was peripheral blood. Receptor source: a man in his 60s who had recovered from COVID-19. CDR3s include the opening cysteine and the closing phenylalanine or tryptophan. A D gene is named only where the DNA matches it firmly. Clone size appears in some rows only: once, few, many, or a class for an expanded clone.

>16|TRBV7-3|.|TRBD2|TRBJ2-3
TGTGCCAGCAGCCCGACGGGGGGGTTTAGCACAGATACGCAGTATTTT
CASSPTGGFSTDTQYF
>13|TRBV19|many|.|TRBJ2-1
TGTGCCAGTAGTGGGGGCCAACGGAATGAGCAGTTCTTC
CASSGGQRNEQFF
>21|TRBV7-3|.|TRBD1|TRBJ1-3
TGTGCCAGCAGCTTAATATTGACGCTCCCGGGACAGGCGAACTCTGGAAACACCATATATTTT
CASSLILTLPGQANSGNTIYF
>15|TRBV7-6|.|TRBD1|TRBJ2-1
TGTGCCAGCAGCCCAACCGGGACAGCTTACAATGAGCAGTTCTTC
CASSPTGTAYNEQFF
>13|TRBV6-5|.|TRBD1|TRBJ1-1
TGTGCCTCGAAAAGGGACAGATACACTGAAGCTTTCTTT
CASKRDRYTEAFF
>13|TRBV5-5|.|.|TRBJ1-3
TGTGCCAGCAGCTTGGCGGTTGGAAACACCATATATTTT
CASSLAVGNTIYF
>12|TRBV30|.|.|TRBJ2-3
TGTGCCTGGAGTCTACAGGGAAATACGCAGTATTTT
CAWSLQGNTQYF
>14|TRBV5-1|.|.|TRBJ1-1
TGCGCCAGCAGCTTTCTGGGGGAGGGCACTGAAGCTTTCTTT
CASSFLGEGTEAFF
>14|TRBV3-1/TRBV3-2|.|TRBD1|TRBJ1-3
TGTGCCAGCATCGGAAGGGGGCTTGGAAACACCATATATTTT
CASIGRGLGNTIYF
>16|TRBV27|.|TRBD2|TRBJ2-2
TGTGCCAGCAATCAAGTGACTAGCGGGAACACCGGGGAGCTGTTTTTT
CASNQVTSGNTGELFF
>12|TRBV9|.|.|TRBJ1-2
TGTGCCAGCAGCGACAGGGTCTATGGCTACACCTTC
CASSDRVYGYTF
>14|TRBV5-8|.|TRBD1|TRBJ1-2
TGTGCCAGCAGCTTGGGACAGGGGGCTTTTGGCTACACCTTC
CASSLGQGAFGYTF
>13|TRBV2|.|TRBD2|TRBJ2-7
TGTGCCAGCTCCGAGAGCGGGAGGATTGAGCAGTACTTC
CASSESGRIEQYF
>15|TRBV6-5|few|.|TRBJ1-6
TGTGCCAGCATCAAAAGGGGAACCTATAATTCACCCCTCCACTTT
CASIKRGTYNSPLHF
>15|TRBV6-5|.|.|TRBJ2-6
TGTGCCAGCAGTAACAGGAACGCTGGGGCCAACGTCCTGACTTTC
CASSNRNAGANVLTF
>17|TRBV23-1|.|.|TRBJ2-6
TGCGCCAGCAGTGCAAACACAGGGTACGCTGGGGCCAACGTCCTGACTTTC
CASSANTGYAGANVLTF
>14|TRBV19|once|.|TRBJ2-2
TGTGCCAGTACAAACGGGAGATTCACCGGGGAGCTGTTTTTT
CASTNGRFTGELFF
>15|TRBV28|once|.|TRBJ2-7
TGTGCCAGCAAACCCTCGGGGATGCTGACCTACGAGCAGTACTTC
CASKPSGMLTYEQYF
>14|TRBV23-1|few|TRBD1|TRBJ2-7
TGCGCCCCCCCTTTACGGGACAGGGGCTACGAGCAGTACTTC
CAPPLRDRGYEQYF
>13|TRBV2|.|.|TRBJ2-7
TGTGCCAGCAGTGATCGGCAGGTCCACGAGCAGTACTTC
CASSDRQVHEQYF
>14|TRBV6-6|.|TRBD1|TRBJ1-6
TGTGCCAGCAGAAAGGGACAGGGGAATTCACCCCTCCACTTT
CASRKGQGNSPLHF
>14|TRBV30|.|.|TRBJ2-1
TGTGCCTGGAGGTGGTCGGGCTCCTACAATGAGCAGTTCTTC
CAWRWSGSYNEQFF
>15|TRBV29-1|.|TRBD1|TRBJ2-1
TGCAGCGTAGCGAGACAGGGTCAATCTCAGAATGAGCAGTTCTTC
CSVARQGQSQNEQFF
>15|TRBV6-6|.|.|TRBJ1-4
TGTGCCAGCAGTTACACCTCGGGGTCCGGCGAAAAACTGTTTTTT
CASSYTSGSGEKLFF
>14|TRBV18|.|.|TRBJ1-1
TGTGCCAGCTCACCACTTATAGGGGGTTCTGAAGCTTTCTTT
CASSPLIGGSEAFF
>15|TRBV7-2|.|TRBD1|TRBJ2-1
TGTGCCAGCAGCTTGAGACAGGGGAGAGGACATGAGCAGTTCTTC
CASSLRQGRGHEQFF
>12|TRBV6-5|.|TRBD1|TRBJ1-2
TGTGCCAGCAGTTACGCAGGGGGAGGCTACACCTTC
CASSYAGGGYTF
>15|TRBV6-6|few|.|TRBJ2-2
TGTGCCAGCAGTTATGGGGGGACGAACACCGGGGAGCTGTTTTTT
CASSYGGTNTGELFF
>15|TRBV14|once|TRBD2|TRBJ2-1
TGTGCCAGCAGCCAACCTAGCGGGATTAACAATGAGCAGTTCTTC
CASSQPSGINNEQFF
>14|TRBV4-1|.|.|TRBJ1-1
TGCGCCAGCAGCCTTCCAGAGGCCCCAGGGCAAGCTTTCTTT
CASSLPEAPGQAFF
>15|TRBV28|.|TRBD1|TRBJ1-4
TGTGCCAGCAGGATAGGGGGCGCAACTAATGAAAAACTGTTTTTT
CASRIGGATNEKLFF
>16|TRBV5-4|.|TRBD1|TRBJ1-4
TGTGCCAGCAGCTTGTTCCCACAGGGGGCTTTTGAAAAACTGTTTTTT
CASSLFPQGAFEKLFF
>15|TRBV5-1|.|TRBD1|TRBJ2-1
TGCGCCAGCAGCCTAGGACAGGGGGCGAGGAATGAGCAGTTCTTC
CASSLGQGARNEQFF
>15|TRBV9|.|.|TRBJ2-3
TGTGCCAGCTCCAAGATGGGGGGGCACACAGATACGCAGTATTTT
CASSKMGGHTDTQYF
>14|TRBV7-2|.|TRBD2|TRBJ2-5
TGTGCCAGCAGCTTTGCGGGGGTACGGGAGACCCAGTACTTC
CASSFAGVRETQYF
>14|TRBV9|.|TRBD2|TRBJ2-3
TGTGCCAGCAGCGTGCGGGGGACCACAGATACGCAGTATTTT
CASSVRGTTDTQYF
>15|TRBV7-6|.|TRBD1|TRBJ1-5
TGTGCCAGCAGCTTACGCGACAGGGCAGGTCAGCCCCAGCATTTT
CASSLRDRAGQPQHF
>14|TRBV9|.|.|TRBJ1-4
TGTGCCAGCAGCGCAGGGAGGACCAGGGAAAAACTGTTTTTT
CASSAGRTREKLFF
>15|TRBV5-1|.|TRBD1|TRBJ2-2
TGCGCCAGCACCACTGGGGGACAGTTGACCGGGGAGCTGTTTTTT
CASTTGGQLTGELFF
>14|TRBV10-3|.|TRBD1|TRBJ1-4
TGTGCCATCGGGGACAGTGCAACTAATGAAAAACTGTTTTTT
CAIGDSATNEKLFF
>18|TRBV7-3|.|TRBD2|TRBJ2-2
TGTGCCAGCAGCTCCCCCGGACTAGCGGGAGGATTGACCGGGGAGCTGTTTTTT
CASSSPGLAGGLTGELFF
>11|TRBV25-1|.|.|TRBJ1-2
TGTGCCAGCAGTGAGCGGGTTGGCTACACCTTC
CASSERVGYTF
>13|TRBV27|.|.|TRBJ2-3
TGTGCCAGCAGTTTACTGAGCCCAGATACGCAGTATTTT
CASSLLSPDTQYF
>15|TRBV6-5|.|TRBD1|TRBJ1-2
TGTGCCAGTCGAACAGGGGGCATGCGCGGCTATGGCTACACCTTC
CASRTGGMRGYGYTF